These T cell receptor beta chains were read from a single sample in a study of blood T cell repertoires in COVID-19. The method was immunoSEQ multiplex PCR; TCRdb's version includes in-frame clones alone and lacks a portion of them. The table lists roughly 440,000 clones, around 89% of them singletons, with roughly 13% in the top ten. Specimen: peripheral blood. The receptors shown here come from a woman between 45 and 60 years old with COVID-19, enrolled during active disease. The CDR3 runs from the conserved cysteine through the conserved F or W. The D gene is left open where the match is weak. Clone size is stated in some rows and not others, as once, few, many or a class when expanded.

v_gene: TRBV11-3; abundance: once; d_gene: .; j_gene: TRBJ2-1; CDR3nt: TGTGCCAGCAGCTATGGCGGGGACTCCTACAATGAGCAGTTCTTC; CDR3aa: CASSYGGDSYNEQFF
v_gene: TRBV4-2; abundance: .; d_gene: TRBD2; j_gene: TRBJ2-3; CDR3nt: TGTGCCAGCAGCCAAGAATTAGCGGGAGTGACTAGCACAGATACGCAGTATTTT; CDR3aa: CASSQELAGVTSTDTQYF
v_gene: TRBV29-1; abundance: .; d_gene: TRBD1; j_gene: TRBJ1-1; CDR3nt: TGCAGCGTTGCAGATCCGGTGGGGGACAGGAGAAGGGTTAGCACTGAAGCTTTCTTT; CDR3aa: CSVADPVGDRRRVSTEAFF
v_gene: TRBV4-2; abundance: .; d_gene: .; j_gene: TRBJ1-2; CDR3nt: TGTGCCAGCAGCCCGGGAGAGAGGGCGGGCTATGGCTACACCTTC; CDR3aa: CASSPGERAGYGYTF
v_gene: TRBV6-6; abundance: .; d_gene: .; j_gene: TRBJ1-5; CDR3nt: TGTGCCAGCAACGAGGGCAGGGGTATCAATCAGCCCCAGCATTTT; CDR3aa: CASNEGRGINQPQHF
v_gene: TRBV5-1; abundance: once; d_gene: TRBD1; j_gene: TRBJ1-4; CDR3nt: TGCGCCAGCAGCCAGGGACAGGGAGTTGAAAAACTGTTTTTT; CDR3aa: CASSQGQGVEKLFF
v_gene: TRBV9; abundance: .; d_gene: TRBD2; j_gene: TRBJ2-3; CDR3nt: TGTGCCAGCAGCAGATTTGCGGGGGGGTACACAGATACGCAGTATTTT; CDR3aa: CASSRFAGGYTDTQYF
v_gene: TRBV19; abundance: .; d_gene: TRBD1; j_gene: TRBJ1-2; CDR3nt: TGTGCCAGTAGTACCGGGACAGGTTTTAAAGGCTACACCTTC; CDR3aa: CASSTGTGFKGYTF
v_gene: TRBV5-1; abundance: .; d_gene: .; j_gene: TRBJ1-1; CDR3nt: TGCGCCAGCAGCCTCGGAGGGTCGGACACTGAAGCTTTCTTT; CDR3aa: CASSLGGSDTEAFF
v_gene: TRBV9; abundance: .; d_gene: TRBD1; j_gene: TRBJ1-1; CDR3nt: TGTGCCAGCAGCGTGGACACAGGGGGCCAAGCTTTCTTT; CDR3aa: CASSVDTGGQAFF
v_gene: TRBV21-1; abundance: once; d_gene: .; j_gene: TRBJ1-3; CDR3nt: TGTGCCAGCAGCAGCTCTAAGGGGCCCGACAGGATAAACTCTGGAAACACCATATATTTT; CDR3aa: CASSSSKGPDRINSGNTIYF
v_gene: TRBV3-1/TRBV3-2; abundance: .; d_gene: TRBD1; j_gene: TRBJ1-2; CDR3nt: TGTGCCAGCAGCCAAGAGGACAGGGGGGGTGGCTACACCTTC; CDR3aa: CASSQEDRGGGYTF
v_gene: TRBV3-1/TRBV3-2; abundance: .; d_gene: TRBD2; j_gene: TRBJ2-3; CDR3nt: TGTGCCAGCAGCCAAGCCTCCGCGGGGGGCCCCACAGATACGCAGTATTTT; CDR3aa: CASSQASAGGPTDTQYF
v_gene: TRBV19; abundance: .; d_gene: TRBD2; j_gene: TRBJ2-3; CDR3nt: TGTGCCAGTAGCGGGGGGAACGGGGATACGCAGTATTTT; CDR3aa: CASSGGNGDTQYF
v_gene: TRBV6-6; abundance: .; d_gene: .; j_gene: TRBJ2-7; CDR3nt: TGTGCCAGCAGTTTCGACTTGCCCTCCTACGAGCAGTACTTC; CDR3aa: CASSFDLPSYEQYF
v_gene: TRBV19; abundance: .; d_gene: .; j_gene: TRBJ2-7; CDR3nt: TGTGCCAGAGTAGGGAGAGGCAGGAACTACGGCGAGCAGTACTTC; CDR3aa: CARVGRGRNYGEQYF
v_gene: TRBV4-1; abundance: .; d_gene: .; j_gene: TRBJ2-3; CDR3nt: TGCGCCAGCAGCCTAAGTGGAGGGTGGGACACAGATACGCAGTATTTT; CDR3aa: CASSLSGGWDTDTQYF
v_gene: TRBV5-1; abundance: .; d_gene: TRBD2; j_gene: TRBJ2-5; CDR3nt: TGCGCCAGCAGTTCCCGGGGGGAAGAGACCCAGTACTTC; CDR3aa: CASSSRGEETQYF
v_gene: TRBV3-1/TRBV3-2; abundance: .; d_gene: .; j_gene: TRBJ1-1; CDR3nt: TGTGCCAGCAGCCAAGGATCGGGACTGCCCGCAGAAGCTTTCTTT; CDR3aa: CASSQGSGLPAEAFF
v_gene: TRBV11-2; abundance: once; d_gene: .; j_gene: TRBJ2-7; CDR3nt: TGTGCCAGCAGCTCCTCAGGCTACGAGCAGTACTTC; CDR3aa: CASSSSGYEQYF
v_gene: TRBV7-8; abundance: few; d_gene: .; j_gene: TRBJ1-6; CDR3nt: TGTGCCAGCAGTTGGGGCTTAAGGACACCCCTCCACTTT; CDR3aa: CASSWGLRTPLHF
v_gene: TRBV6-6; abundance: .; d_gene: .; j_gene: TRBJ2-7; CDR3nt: TGTGCCAGCAGCCCAGCCAGGGACACCTACGAGCAGTACTTC; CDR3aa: CASSPARDTYEQYF
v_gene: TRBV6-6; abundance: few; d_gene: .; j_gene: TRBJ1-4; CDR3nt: TGTGCCAGCAGTTACCGGGAAGGCGGTGACGAAAAACTGTTTTTT; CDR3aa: CASSYREGGDEKLFF
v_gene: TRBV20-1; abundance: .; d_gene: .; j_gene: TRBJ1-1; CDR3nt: TGCAGTGCTAGTCGAACAGGGATGAACACTGAAGCTTTCTTT; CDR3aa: CSASRTGMNTEAFF
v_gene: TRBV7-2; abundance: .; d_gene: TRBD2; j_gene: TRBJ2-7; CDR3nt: TGTGCCAGCAGCCGCGGGGGGGGGTCCTACGAGCAGTACTTC; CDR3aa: CASSRGGGSYEQYF
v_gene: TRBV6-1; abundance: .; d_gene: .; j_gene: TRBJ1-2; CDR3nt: TGTGCCAGCAGTGAAGGTCGAGGGTATGGCTACACCTTC; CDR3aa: CASSEGRGYGYTF
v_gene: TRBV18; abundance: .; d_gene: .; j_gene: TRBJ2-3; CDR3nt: TGTGCCAGCTCACCACCGGAAATTCTCGCGGATTACACAGATACGCAGTATTTT; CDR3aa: CASSPPEILADYTDTQYF
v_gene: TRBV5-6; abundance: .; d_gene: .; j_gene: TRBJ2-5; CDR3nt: TGTGCCAGCAGCGGTCGGGGGCTAGCGGAAGAGACCCAGTACTTC; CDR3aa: CASSGRGLAEETQYF
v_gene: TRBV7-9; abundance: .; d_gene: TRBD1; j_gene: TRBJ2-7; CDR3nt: TGTGCCAGCAGCTCCGGGACAGGCCGATTCGAGCAGTACTTC; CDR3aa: CASSSGTGRFEQYF
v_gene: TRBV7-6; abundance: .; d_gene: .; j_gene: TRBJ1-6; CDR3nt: TGTGCCAGCAGCAAACAGGGAGGGCTTAATTCACCCCTCCACTTT; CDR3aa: CASSKQGGLNSPLHF
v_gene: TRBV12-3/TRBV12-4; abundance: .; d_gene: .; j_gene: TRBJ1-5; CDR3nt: TGTGCCAGCAGACAGGGATATCAGCCCCAGCATTTT; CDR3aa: CASRQGYQPQHF
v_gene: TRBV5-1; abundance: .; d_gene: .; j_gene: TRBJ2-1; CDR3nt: TGCGCCAGCAGCTCCATTGACAGCGACAATGAGCAGTTCTTC; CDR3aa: CASSSIDSDNEQFF
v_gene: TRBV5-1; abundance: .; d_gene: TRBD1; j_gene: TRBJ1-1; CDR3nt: TGCGCCAGCAGGGGACAGGGGGCAGTCGGTGAAGCTTTCTTT; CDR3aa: CASRGQGAVGEAFF
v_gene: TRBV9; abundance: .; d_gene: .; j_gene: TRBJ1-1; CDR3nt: TGTGCCAGCAGCCCGGGGGGGCCAATTGTGAACACTGAAGCTTTCTTT; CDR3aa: CASSPGGPIVNTEAFF
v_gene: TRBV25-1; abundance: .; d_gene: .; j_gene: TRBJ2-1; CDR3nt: TGTGCCAGCACCGAACGGGACAATGAGCAGTTCTTC; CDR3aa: CASTERDNEQFF
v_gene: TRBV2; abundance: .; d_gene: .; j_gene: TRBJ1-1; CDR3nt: TGTGCCAGCACGGTCGGGGGGGCGCGAGCTTTCTTT; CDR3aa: CASTVGGARAFF
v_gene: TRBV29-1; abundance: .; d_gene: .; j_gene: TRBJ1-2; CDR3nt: TGCAGCCCGGGGAGCATGAGTGGCTATGGCTACACCTTC; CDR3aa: CSPGSMSGYGYTF